This T cell receptor beta chain stems from a study of blood T cells in healthy people across ages. Overall study context: Through template switching, about one barcoded beta molecule was captured per two T cells, as measured in model experiments.

Findings and caveats of the study: Age brought a roughly linear fall in TCR beta diversity measured per million T cells.

Then a second PCR, running roughly 7 to 11 cycles, was carried out with a sample-barcoded 5' primer and a J-beta primer mix. MiXCR was run by TCRdb on the 5' RACE reads, yielding one entry per CDR3 protein. The repertoire consists of 1,800,000 or so distinct CDR3 sequences, with more than 35% occurring once and the leading ten covering more than 20%. Germline V gene data show CDR1 as ENHRY and CDR2 as SYGVKD. CDR3 length: 13 amino acids. V lost 5 bases and J lost 5, with 12 bases in between. In the case of this clonotype: The antigen is undetermined.

This receptor was identified in a human donor in good health. The sample consisted of blood. The genes are TRBV10-3 and TRBJ1-1, with D hard to call. CDR3 coding DNA: TGTGCCATCAGTTCTAGACAAGATACTGAAGCTTTCTTT. Its protein is CAISSRQDTEAFF.